The 13 T cell receptor beta chains given below trace back to one sample, sequenced in a study of T cells after yellow fever vaccination. TCRdb re-analysed the 5' RACE reads in MiXCR, keeping a single row per CDR3 protein. The sample holds a few hundred thousand distinct CDR3 sequences, approximately 4% seen once. Sample: PBMCs, taken 5 days after the yellow fever booster vaccination. Every receptor here comes from a man between 18 and 29 years old who received the YFV17D yellow fever vaccine.

This chain joins TRBV9 and TRBJ2-7; 8 nucleotides agree with TRBD1. V lost 5 bases to trimming and J lost 9 bases; unmatched junction nucleotides: 10. The CDR3 contains 13 residues. Germline CDR1 SGDLS, CDR2 YYNGEE. In DNA, the CDR3 is TGTGCCAGCAGTCAACAAGGACAGGGCGGGCAGTACTTC. Amino acid sequence: CASSQQGQGGQYF.

This clonotype was counted at least ten times. The chain links TRBV2 to TRBJ2-7, with D perhaps being TRBD1 or TRBD2 (6 bases each). This CDR3 spans 13 amino acids. Germline V gives CDR1 SNHLY, CDR2 FYNNEI. V was clipped by 5 bases and J by 3 bases, with 11 bases between them. The CDR3 region is CASSRGRLYEQYV. CDR3 in DNA: TGTGCCAGCAGTCGGGGGCGACTCTACGAGCAGTACGTC.

This chain links TRBV20-1 with TRBJ1-2; D remains ambiguous. The CDR3 spans 12 residues. Germline assignment: CDR1 DFQATT and CDR2 SNEGSKA (reference sequence). Trimming stripped 1 base from V and 13 bases from J, with 16 bases between. This CDR3 reads CSARGPGRPSTF. The DNA of the CDR3 is TGCAGTGCTAGAGGGCCGGGCCGCCCGAGCACCTTC.

This clonotype was detected only a few times. In nucleotides, the CDR3 is TGTGCCAGCGGTAATCAGCCCCAGCATTTT. This codes for CASGNQPQHF. The chain has TRBV6-2 or TRBV6-3 and TRBJ1-5; D gene uncertain. The germline gives CDR1 MNHEY, CDR2 SVGEGT. The CDR3 extends over 10 amino acids. V dropped 8 bases and J dropped 4 bases, with 3 bases sitting between them.

CDR3: CASSLARAGVGGYGYTF. The CDR3, as DNA: TGCGCCAGCAGCTTGGCCCGCGCGGGGGTCGGTGGCTATGGCTACACCTTC. V is TRBV5-1 and J is TRBJ1-2; possible D gene TRBD1, 5 bases. The CDR3 length is 17 residues. Trimming removed 0 bases from V and 4 bases from J, with 19 bases in between. CDR1 and CDR2 from the germline V gene are SGHRS and YFSETQ.

This clonotype was counted at least ten times. The CDR3 DNA is TGCGCCAGCAGCCCGGGGGCTATGAACACTGAAGCTTTCTTT. Protein sequence: CASSPGAMNTEAFF. The chain couples TRBV5-1 to TRBJ1-1, with D tentatively TRBD1 (6 bases). Between the trimmed V and J ends, which lost 4 bases and 0 bases, there was a span of 10 bases. Germline-derived CDR1 and CDR2 are SGHRS and YFSETQ. CDR3 length: 14 amino acids.

In this sample, this clonotype turned up a few times. This chain joins TRBV5-4 and TRBJ1-1; 8 bases fit TRBD1. Looked up from germline, CDR1 is SGHNT and CDR2 is YYREEE (reference sequence). The CDR3 length is 17 residues. J was trimmed by 5 bases and V by 4 bases; bases with no gene match: 16. The CDR3 bases are TGTGCCAGCAGCCTACCGGGGGCAGGGGGCATTCGTACTGAAGCTTTCTTT. Amino acids: CASSLPGAGGIRTEAFF.

This clonotype was found many times. This chain joins TRBV7-3 and TRBJ2-1; 9 bases map to TRBD2. The CDR3 length is 15 residues. Germline lookup yields CDR1 SGHTA and CDR2 FQGTGA. V lost 3 bases to trimming and J lost 4 bases; unmatched junction nucleotides: 4. The CDR3 reads CASSFSAGGYNEQFF. The CDR3 coding sequence is TGTGCCAGCAGCTTCTCGGCGGGGGGGTACAATGAGCAGTTCTTC.

The sample holds many counts of this clonotype. The V and J genes are TRBV2 and TRBJ2-5; no definite D call. CDR3 length: 11 amino acids. The V end was cut by 7 bases, the J end by 5 bases, with 8 bases between. Germline V CDR1 and CDR2: SNHLY, FYNNEI. CDR3 bases: TGTGCCAGCACCATTATGGAGACCCAGTACTTC. This sequence encodes CASTIMETQYF.

The sample holds many counts of this clonotype. This chain connects TRBV7-9 to TRBJ1-5; D is unresolved. The CDR3 spans 13 residues. Trimming took 2 bases from V and 4 from J, leaving 6 bases between them. Germline CDR1 is SEHNR and CDR2 is FQNEAQ (reference sequence). CDR3 bases: TGTGCCAGCAGCTTAAACACAAATCAGCCCCAGCATTTT. It specifies CASSLNTNQPQHF.

This chain uses TRBV4-1 with TRBJ2-7, with a weak D call TRBD1 (6 bases). Germline V CDR1 and CDR2: MGHRA, YSYEKL. Trimming pared 3 bases from V and 0 bases from J, leaving 21 bases between. This CDR3 region has 18 residues. The DNA of the CDR3 is TGCGCCAGCAGCCAGGGCGCGGCAGGGGTCACTCGCTCCTACGAGCAGTACTTC. Amino acid sequence: CASSQGAAGVTRSYEQYF.

About this clonotype itself: At one end the junction does not follow the germline gene, possibly because of a read error. The chain couples TRBV24-1 to TRBJ2-3; 8 bases match TRBD1. Germline CDR1 reads KGHDR; CDR2 reads SFDVKD. CDR3 length equals 17 residues. The CDR3 loop is CGTSDPLGPGGADTQYF. CDR3 sequence (DNA): TGTGGCACCAGTGATCCGCTGGGACCAGGGGGCGCAGATACGCAGTATTTT.

This clonotype appeared many times. The chain has TRBV29-1 and TRBJ1-1; 8 bases map to TRBD1. V lost 6 bases to trimming and J lost 3 bases; unmatched junction nucleotides: 9. Germline loops: CDR1 SQVTM, CDR2 ANQGSEA. The CDR3 is 14 amino acids. CDR3 region: CSVREGQDDTEAFF. In DNA, the CDR3 is TGCAGCGTGCGAGAGGGACAGGATGACACTGAAGCTTTCTTT.